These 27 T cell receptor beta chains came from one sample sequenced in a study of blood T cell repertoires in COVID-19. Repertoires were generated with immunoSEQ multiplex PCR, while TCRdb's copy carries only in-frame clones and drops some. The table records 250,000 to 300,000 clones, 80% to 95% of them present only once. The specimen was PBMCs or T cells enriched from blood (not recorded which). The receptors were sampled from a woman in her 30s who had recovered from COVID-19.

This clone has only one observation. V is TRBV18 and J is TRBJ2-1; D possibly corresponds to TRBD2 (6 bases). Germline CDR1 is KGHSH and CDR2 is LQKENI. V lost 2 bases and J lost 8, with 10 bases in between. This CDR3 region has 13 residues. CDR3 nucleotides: TGTGCCAGCTCACCATTTGGGGAGGATGAGCAGTTCTTC. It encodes CASSPFGEDEQFF. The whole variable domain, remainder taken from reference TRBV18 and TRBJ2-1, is NAGVMQNPRHLVRRRGQEARLRCSPMKGHSHVYWYRQLPEEGLKFMVYLQKENIIDESGMPKERFSAEFPKEGPSILRIQQVVRGDSAAYFCASSPFGEDEQFFGPGTRLTVL.

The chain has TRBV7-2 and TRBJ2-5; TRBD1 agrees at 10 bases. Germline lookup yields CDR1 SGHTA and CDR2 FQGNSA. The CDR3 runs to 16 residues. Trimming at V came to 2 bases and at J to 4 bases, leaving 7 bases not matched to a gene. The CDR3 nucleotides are TGTGCCAGCAGCTTACGAAGGACAGGGGGATTAGAGACCCAGTACTTC. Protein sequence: CASSLRRTGGLETQYF. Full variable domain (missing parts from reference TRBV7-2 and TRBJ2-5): GAGVSQSPSNKVTEKGKDVELRCDPISGHTALYWYRQSLGQGLEFLIYFQGNSAPDKSGLPSDRFSAERTGGSVSTLTIQRTQQEDSAVYLCASSLRRTGGLETQYFGPGTRLLVL.

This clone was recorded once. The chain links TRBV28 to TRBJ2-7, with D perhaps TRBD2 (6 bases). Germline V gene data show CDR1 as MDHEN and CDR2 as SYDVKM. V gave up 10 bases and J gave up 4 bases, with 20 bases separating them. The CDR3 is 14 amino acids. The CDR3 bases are TGTGCCACCAGGCTCGAAGCGGGTGTTTACGAGCAGTACTTC. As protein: CATRLEAGVYEQYF.

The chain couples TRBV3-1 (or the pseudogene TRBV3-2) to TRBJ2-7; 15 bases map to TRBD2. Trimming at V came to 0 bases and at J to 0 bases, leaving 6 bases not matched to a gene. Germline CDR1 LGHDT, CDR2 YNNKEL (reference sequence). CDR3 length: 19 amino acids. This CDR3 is CASSQDRTSGRVASYEQYF. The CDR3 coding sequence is TGTGCCAGCAGCCAAGACAGGACTAGCGGGAGGGTAGCCTCCTACGAGCAGTACTTC.

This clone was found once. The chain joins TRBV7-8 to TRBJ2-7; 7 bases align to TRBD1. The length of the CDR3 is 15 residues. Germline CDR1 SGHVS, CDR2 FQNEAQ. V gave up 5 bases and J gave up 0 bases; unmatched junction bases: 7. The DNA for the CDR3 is TGTGCCAGCAGCCCCCGGGACAGTCTCTCCTACGAGCAGTACTTC. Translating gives CASSPRDSLSYEQYF.

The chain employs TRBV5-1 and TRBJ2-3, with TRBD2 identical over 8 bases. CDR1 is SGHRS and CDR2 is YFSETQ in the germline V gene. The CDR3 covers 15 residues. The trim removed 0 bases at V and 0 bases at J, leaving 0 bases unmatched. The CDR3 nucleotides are TGCGCCAGCAGCTTGGCTAGCGGGAGCACAGATACGCAGTATTTT. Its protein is CASSLASGSTDTQYF.

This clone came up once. CDR3 loop: CASSFVGAASGRAPDTQYF. CDR3 bases: TGTGCCAGCAGTTTCGTAGGGGCCGCTAGCGGGAGGGCCCCTGATACGCAGTATTTT. The rearrangement uses TRBV28 and TRBJ2-3, with 12 nucleotides matching TRBD2. The V gene end was trimmed by 3 bases and the J gene end by 6 bases; junction bases not matched to a gene: 16. The CDR3 is 19 residues long. Germline CDR1 reads MDHEN; CDR2 reads SYDVKM.

The CDR3 nucleotides read TGTGCCAGCAGTGCTCCGGGACTAGCGGGAGACAGCACAGATACGCAGTATTTT. Amino acid sequence: CASSAPGLAGDSTDTQYF. V and J are TRBV28 and TRBJ2-3, with 14 bases matching TRBD2. In germline, CDR1 is MDHEN, CDR2 SYDVKM. This CDR3 is built from 18 residues. Unmatched junction bases numbered 7, after V lost 5 bases and J lost 0 bases.

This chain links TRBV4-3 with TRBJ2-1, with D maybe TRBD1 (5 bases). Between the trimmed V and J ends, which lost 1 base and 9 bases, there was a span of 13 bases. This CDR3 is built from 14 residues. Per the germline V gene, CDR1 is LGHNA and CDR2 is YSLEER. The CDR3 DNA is TGCGCCAGCAGCCAAGTGTTAGGGGAAGGTGAGCAGTTCTTC. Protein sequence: CASSQVLGEGEQFF.

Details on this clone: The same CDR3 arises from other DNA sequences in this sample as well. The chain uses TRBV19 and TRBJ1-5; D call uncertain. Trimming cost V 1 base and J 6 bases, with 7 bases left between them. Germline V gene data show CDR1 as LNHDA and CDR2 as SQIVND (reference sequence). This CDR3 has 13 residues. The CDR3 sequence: CASSIGGGQPQHF. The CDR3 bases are TGTGCCAGTAGTATAGGAGGTGGTCAGCCCCAGCATTTT.

CDR3 DNA sequence: TGTCCAAGCGTCGATCAGCCCCAGCATTTT. Translation gives CPSVDQPQHF. The chain combines TRBV27 with TRBJ1-5; D is unresolved. Germline CDR1 and CDR2: MNHEY and SMNVEV (reference sequence). The CDR3 is 10 amino acids.

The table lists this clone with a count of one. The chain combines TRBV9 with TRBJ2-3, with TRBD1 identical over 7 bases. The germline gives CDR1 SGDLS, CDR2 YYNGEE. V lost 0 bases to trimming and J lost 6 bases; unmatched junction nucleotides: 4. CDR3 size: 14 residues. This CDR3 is CASSVVGGPDTQYF. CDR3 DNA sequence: TGTGCCAGCAGCGTAGTAGGGGGCCCCGATACGCAGTATTTT.

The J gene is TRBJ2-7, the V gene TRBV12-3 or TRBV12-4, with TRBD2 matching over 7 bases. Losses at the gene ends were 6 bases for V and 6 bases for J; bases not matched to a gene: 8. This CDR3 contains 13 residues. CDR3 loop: CASRLHREAEQYF. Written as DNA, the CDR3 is TGTGCCAGCAGACTACACCGGGAGGCCGAGCAGTACTTC.

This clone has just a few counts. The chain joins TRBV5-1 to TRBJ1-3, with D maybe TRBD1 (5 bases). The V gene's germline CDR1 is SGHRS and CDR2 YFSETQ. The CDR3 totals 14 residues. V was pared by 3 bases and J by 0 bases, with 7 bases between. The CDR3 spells CASSYQGSGNTIYF. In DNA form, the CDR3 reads TGCGCCAGCAGCTATCAGGGCTCTGGAAACACCATATATTTT. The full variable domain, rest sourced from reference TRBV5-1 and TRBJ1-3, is KAGVTQTPRYLIKTRGQQVTLSCSPISGHRSVSWYQQTPGQGLQFLFEYFSETQRNKGNFPGRFSGRQFSNSRSEMNVSTLELGDSALYLCASSYQGSGNTIYFGEGSWLTVV.

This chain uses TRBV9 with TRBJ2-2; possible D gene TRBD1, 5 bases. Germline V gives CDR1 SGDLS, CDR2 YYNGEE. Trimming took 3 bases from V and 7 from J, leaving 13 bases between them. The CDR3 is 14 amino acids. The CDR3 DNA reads TGTGCCAGCAGCGCCGCAGGGTTGGGCGGGGAGCTGTTTTTT. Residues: CASSAAGLGGELFF.

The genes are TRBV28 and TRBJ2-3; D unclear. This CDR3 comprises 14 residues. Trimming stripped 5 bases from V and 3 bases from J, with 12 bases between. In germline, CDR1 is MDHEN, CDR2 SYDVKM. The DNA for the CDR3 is TGTGCCAGCAGTCCCGGGTCGGGTACAGATACGCAGTATTTT. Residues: CASSPGSGTDTQYF. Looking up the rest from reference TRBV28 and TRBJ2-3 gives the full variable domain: DVKVTQSSRYLVKRTGEKVFLECVQDMDHENMFWYRQDPGLGLRLIYFSYDVKMKEKGDIPEGYSVSREKKERFSLILESASTNQTSMYLCASSPGSGTDTQYFGPGTRLTVL.

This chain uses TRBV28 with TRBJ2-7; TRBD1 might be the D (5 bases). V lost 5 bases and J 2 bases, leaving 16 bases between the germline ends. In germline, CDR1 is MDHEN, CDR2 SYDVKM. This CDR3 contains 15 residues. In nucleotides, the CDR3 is TGTGCCAGCAGTCTTCCAGGGAATTCAGCCTACGAGCAGTACTTC. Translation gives CASSLPGNSAYEQYF.

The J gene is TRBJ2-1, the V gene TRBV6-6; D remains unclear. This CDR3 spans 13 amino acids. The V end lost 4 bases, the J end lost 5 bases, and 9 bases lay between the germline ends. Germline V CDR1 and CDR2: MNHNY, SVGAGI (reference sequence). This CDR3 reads CASSFQEHNEQFF. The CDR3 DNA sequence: TGTGCCAGCAGTTTTCAGGAACACAATGAGCAGTTCTTC.

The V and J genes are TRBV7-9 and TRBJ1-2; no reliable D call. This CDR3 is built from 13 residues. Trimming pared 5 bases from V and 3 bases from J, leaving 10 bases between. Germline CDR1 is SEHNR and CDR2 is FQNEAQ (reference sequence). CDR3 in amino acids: CASSPPPDYGYTF. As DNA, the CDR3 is TGTGCCAGCAGCCCCCCCCCGGACTATGGCTACACCTTC.

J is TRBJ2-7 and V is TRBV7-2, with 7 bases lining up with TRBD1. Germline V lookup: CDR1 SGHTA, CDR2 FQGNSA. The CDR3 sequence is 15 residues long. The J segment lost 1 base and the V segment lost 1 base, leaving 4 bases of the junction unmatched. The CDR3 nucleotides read TGTGCCAGCAGCTTAGGATTCAGGGGGTCCTACGAGCAGTACTTC. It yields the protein CASSLGFRGSYEQYF.

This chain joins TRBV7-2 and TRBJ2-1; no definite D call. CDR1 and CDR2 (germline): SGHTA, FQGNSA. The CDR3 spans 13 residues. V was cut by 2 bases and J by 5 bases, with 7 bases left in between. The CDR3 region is CASSLNADNEQFF. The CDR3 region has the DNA TGTGCCAGCAGCTTAAACGCGGACAATGAGCAGTTCTTC.

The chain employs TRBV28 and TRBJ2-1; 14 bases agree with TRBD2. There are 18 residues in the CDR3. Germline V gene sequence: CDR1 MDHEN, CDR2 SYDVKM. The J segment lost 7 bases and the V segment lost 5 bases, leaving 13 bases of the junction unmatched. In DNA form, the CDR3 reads TGTGCCAGCAGTGGACCCCGGGGACTAGCGGGAGTACAGAATGAGCAGTTCTTC. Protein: CASSGPRGLAGVQNEQFF.

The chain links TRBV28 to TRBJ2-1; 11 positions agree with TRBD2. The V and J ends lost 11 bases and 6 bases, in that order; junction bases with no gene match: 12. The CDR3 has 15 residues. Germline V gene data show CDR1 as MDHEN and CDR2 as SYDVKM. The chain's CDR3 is CAAQQFLAGGNEQFF. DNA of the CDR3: TGTGCCGCACAGCAATTCCTAGCGGGAGGCAATGAGCAGTTCTTC.

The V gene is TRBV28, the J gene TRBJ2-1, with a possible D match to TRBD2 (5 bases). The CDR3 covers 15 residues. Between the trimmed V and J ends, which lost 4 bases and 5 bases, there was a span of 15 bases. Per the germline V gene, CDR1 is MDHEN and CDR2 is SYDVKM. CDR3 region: CASSSTGTRNNEQFF. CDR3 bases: TGTGCCAGCAGTTCGACGGGAACTCGTAACAATGAGCAGTTCTTC. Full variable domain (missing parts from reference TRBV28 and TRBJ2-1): DVKVTQSSRYLVKRTGEKVFLECVQDMDHENMFWYRQDPGLGLRLIYFSYDVKMKEKGDIPEGYSVSREKKERFSLILESASTNQTSMYLCASSSTGTRNNEQFFGPGTRLTVL.

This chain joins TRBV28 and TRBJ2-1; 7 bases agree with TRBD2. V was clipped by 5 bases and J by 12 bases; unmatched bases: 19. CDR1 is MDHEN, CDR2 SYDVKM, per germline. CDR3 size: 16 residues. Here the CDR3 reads CASSDGLVLAGPGQFF. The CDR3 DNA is TGTGCCAGCAGTGACGGACTAGTTTTAGCGGGCCCGGGGCAGTTCTTC.

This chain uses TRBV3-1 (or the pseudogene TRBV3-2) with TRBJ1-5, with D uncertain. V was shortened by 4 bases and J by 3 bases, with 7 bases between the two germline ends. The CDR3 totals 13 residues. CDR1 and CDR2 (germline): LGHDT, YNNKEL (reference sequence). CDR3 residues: CASSPGINQPQHF. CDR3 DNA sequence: TGTGCCAGCAGCCCGGGGATCAATCAGCCCCAGCATTTT.

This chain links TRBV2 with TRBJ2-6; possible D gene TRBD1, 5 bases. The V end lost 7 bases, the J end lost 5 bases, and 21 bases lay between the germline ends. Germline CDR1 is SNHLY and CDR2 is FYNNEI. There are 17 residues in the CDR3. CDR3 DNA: TGTGCCAGCAAAGGGGATTTCTCGGAGACATGGGCCAACGTCCTGACTTTC. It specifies CASKGDFSETWANVLTF.